The entry below describes one T cell receptor beta chain. This clone was seen a few times. Which antigen it targets is not known. No quality values exist for individual bases; no much larger clone is one base distant. At diagnosis, peripheral blood, uninvolved tumor-adjacent lung and tumor were collected and stored as a combination of fresh-frozen and FFPE material. Blood samples were analyzed as peripheral blood mononuclear cells for TCR repertoire profiling. The data originate from a study of T cells in localized non-small cell lung cancer (dated by TCRdb to 2019 to 2021). Regarding the research as a whole: T cell repertoires of approximately 250 early-stage NSCLC patients were analyzed, with tumors being compared against uninvolved tumor-adjacent lungs. All 236 NSCLC patients in the cohort were treatment-naive and had localized lung tumors that were resected. NSCLC patients had a mean age of around 66 years, and 129 were male and about a hundred female.

The paper's findings and limits, for the study overall: Because multi-region tumor sequencing was not performed, intratumor heterogeneity could not be ruled out. Longer overall survival was associated with higher T cell density in blood, whereas shorter survival was associated with higher clonality in adjacent lung. Because the study design was exploratory, TCR variables were selected using unadjusted p-values without false-discovery rate correction. Uninvolved tumor-adjacent lung showed the highest T cell clonality, higher than tumor, which suggests more focused antigenic responses in the uninvolved tumor-adjacent lung. Of the top 100 tumor clones, a median of 57 were detected in paired uninvolved adjacent lung; roughly 26 were also among that lung's top 100.

TCR beta CDR3 regions were sequenced from DNA using the immunoSEQ Assay. Per the original workflow: To compute T cell density, TCR beta template counts were normalized to usable DNA, which was estimated by amplifying housekeeping genes. Richness was estimated with the preseqR package, extrapolating to 400,000 templates for PBMC samples and 120,000 templates for tissue samples. Clonality was defined as one minus Pielou's evenness. Tissue-enriched TCRs were identified by differential abundance testing using productive amino-acid clonotypes, minimum total count 5 and alpha 0.1. Repertoire overlap between compartments was quantified with the Jaccard Index and Morisita Overlap Index. GLIPH grouped TCR beta CDR3s together with public tetramer-defined viral CDR3s, and a viral motif had to include at least three viral sequences and also show V-gene enrichment. TCRdb's version of the immuneACCESS table is confined to in-frame rearrangements and falls short of the full clone set. An unresolved V gene accounts for under half of the shortfall where checked; the remainder is of unknown origin. The V and J calls and the clone size are those of that table, but D and trimming were determined from the DNA. This sample comprises around 100,000 clones, roughly 87% of them detected only once. The ten largest clonotypes hold roughly 15% of the sample.

The source of this sequence is a man aged 40-75 years with stage I squamous cell lung carcinoma. The sequences come from peripheral blood, collected before any cancer treatment.

The DNA sequence is TGCGCCAGCAGCTTGATTGGCTCACCAGGGGAGACCCAGTACTTC. It is translated as CASSLIGSPGETQYF. The chain is made from TRBV5-1 and TRBJ2-5; perhaps TRBD1 is the D gene, with 5 bases matching. The germline V gene sets CDR1 to SGHRS and CDR2 to YFSETQ. V sheds 1 base and J sheds 5 bases, leaving 15 bases between their ends. The CDR3 spans 15 residues, from the cysteine through the phenylalanine. Only CDR3 DNA is held: 45 bases, read in frame from base 1.